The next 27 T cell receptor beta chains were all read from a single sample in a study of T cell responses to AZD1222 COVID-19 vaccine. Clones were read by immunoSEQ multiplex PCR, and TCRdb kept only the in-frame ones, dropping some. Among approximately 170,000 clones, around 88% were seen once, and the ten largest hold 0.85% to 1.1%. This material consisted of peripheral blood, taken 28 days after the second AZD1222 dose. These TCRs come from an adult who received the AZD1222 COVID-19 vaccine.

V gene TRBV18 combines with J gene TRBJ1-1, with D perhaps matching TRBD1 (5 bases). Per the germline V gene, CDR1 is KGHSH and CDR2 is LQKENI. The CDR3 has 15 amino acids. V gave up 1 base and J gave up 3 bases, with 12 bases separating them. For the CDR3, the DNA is TGTGCCAGCTCACCACGGCAGGGAGGCTACACTGAAGCTTTCTTT. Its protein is CASSPRQGGYTEAFF.

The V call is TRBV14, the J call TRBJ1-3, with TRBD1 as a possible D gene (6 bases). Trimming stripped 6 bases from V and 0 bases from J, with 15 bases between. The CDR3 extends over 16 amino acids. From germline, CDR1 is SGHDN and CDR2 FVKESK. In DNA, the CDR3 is TGTGCCAGCAGGATTAGGACAGTCGGCTCTGGAAACACCATATATTTT. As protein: CASRIRTVGSGNTIYF.

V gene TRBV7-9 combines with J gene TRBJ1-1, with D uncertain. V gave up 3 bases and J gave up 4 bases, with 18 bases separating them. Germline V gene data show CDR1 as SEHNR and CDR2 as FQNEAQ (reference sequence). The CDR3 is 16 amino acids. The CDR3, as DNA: TGTGCCAGCAGCTTCGGTGGCGGCCGGCATCCCACTGAAGCTTTCTTT. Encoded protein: CASSFGGGRHPTEAFF.

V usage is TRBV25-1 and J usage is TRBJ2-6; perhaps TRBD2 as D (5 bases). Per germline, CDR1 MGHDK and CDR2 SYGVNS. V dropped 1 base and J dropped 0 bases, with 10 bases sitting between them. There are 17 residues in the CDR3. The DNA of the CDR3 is TGTGCCAGCAGTGAATCTGGACTGCACTCTGGGGCCAACGTCCTGACTTTC. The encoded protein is CASSESGLHSGANVLTF.

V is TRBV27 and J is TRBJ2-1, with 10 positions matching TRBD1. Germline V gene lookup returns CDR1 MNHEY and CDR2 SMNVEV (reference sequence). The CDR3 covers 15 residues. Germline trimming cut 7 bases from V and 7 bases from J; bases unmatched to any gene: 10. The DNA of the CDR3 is TGTGCCAGCACCTCGGGACAGGGGTCGGGGAATGAGCAGTTCTTC. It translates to CASTSGQGSGNEQFF.

The DNA for the CDR3 is TGTGCCAGCAGCTTAGGAAGTTGGGCGGGGGGGCCGTCCAAAAACATTCAGTACTTC. It encodes CASSLGSWAGGPSKNIQYF. The rearrangement links TRBV7-9 to TRBJ2-4; 9 nucleotides align to TRBD2. V lost 1 base, J lost 2 bases, and 12 bases stayed unmatched. CDR3 length: 19 amino acids. CDR1 is SEHNR and CDR2 is FQNEAQ in the germline V gene (reference sequence).

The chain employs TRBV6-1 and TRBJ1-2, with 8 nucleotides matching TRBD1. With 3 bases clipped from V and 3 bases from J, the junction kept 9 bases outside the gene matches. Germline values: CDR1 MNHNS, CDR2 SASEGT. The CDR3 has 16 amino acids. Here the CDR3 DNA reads TGTGCCAGCAGTGACACCCGGACAGGGAGATACTATGGCTACACCTTC. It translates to CASSDTRTGRYYGYTF.

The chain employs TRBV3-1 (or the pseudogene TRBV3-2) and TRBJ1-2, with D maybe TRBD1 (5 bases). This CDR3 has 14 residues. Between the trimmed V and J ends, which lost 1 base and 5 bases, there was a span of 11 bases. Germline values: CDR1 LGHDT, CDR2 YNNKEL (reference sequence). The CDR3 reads CASSQGTLSYGYTF. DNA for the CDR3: TGTGCCAGCAGCCAAGGGACACTTTCGTATGGCTACACCTTC.

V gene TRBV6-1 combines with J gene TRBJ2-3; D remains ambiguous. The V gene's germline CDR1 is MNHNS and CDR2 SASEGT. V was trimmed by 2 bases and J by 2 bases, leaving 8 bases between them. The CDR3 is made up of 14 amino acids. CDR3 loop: CASSEIGTTDTQYF. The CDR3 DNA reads TGTGCCAGCAGTGAAATAGGAACCACAGATACGCAGTATTTT.

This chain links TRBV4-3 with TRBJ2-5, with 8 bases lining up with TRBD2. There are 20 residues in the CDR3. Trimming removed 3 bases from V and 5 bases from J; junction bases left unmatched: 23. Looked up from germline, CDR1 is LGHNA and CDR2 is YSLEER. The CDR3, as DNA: TGCGCCAGCAGCCATCCAGAGTCTCCGAGTAGCGGGGATGAGGAGGAGACCCAGTACTTC. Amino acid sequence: CASSHPESPSSGDEEETQYF.

CDR3 coding DNA: TGTGCCAGCAGTGATATGCAGGCTAACTATGGCTACACCTTC. This sequence encodes CASSDMQANYGYTF. The chain is built from TRBV2 and TRBJ1-2; D gene uncertain. The CDR3 covers 14 residues. V was trimmed by 3 bases and J by 0 bases, leaving 8 bases between them. CDR1 and CDR2 from the germline V gene are SNHLY and FYNNEI. The variable domain in full, with the rest retrieved from reference TRBV2 and TRBJ1-2, is EPEVTQTPSHQVTQMGQEVILRCVPISNHLYFYWYRQILGQKVEFLVSFYNNEISEKSEIFDDQFSVERPDGSNFTLKIRSTKLEDSAMYFCASSDMQANYGYTFGSGTRLTVV.

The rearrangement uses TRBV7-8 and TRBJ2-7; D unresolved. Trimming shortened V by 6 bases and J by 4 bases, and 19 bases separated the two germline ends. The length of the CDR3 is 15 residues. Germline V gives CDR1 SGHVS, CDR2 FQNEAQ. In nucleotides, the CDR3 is TGTGCCAGCAGGCCTCCGGGCTCCGCCCGTTACGAGCAGTACTTC. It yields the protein CASRPPGSARYEQYF.

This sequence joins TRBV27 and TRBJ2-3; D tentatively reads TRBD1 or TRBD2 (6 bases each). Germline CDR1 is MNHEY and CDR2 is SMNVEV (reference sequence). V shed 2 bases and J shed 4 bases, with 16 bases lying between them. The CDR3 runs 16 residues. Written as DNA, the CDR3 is TGTGCCAGCAGTTTAAGAGGGGGGCAGGGCCCAGATACGCAGTATTTT. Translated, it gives CASSLRGGQGPDTQYF.

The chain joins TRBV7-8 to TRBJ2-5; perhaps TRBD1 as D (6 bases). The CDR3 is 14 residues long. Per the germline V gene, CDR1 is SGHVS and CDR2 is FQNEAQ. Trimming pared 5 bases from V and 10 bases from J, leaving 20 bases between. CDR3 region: CASSPKGDPHRQYF. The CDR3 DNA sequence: TGTGCCAGCAGCCCAAAGGGGGACCCCCATCGCCAGTACTTC.

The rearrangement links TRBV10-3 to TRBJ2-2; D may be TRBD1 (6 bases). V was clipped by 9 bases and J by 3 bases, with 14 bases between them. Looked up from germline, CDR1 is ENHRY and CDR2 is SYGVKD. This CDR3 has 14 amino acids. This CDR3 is CAIRADSYTGELFF. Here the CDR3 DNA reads TGTGCCATTCGCGCGGACAGCTACACCGGGGAGCTGTTTTTT.

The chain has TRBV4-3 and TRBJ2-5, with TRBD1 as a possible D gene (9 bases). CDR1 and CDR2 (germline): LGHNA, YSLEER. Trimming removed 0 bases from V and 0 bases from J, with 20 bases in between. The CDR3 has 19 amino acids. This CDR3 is CASSQDTGQGGRYQETQYF. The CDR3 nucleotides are TGCGCCAGCAGCCAAGATACGGGACAGGGCGGGAGGTACCAAGAGACCCAGTACTTC.

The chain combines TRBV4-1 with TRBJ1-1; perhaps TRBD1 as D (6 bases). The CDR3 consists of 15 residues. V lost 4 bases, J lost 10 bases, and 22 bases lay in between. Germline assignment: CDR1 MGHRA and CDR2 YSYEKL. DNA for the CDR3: TGCGCCAGCAGCCTCACCACGTCAGGGGCCAAGGGAGCTTTCTTT. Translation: CASSLTTSGAKGAFF.

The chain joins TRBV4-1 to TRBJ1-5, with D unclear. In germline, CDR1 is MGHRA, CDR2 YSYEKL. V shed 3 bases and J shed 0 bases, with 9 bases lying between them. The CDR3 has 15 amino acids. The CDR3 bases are TGCGCCAGCAGCCAGGAGGCCTTTAGCAATCAGCCCCAGCATTTT. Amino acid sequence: CASSQEAFSNQPQHF.

The CDR3 region is CASSFGNYEQYF. The DNA of the CDR3 is TGTGCCAGCAGCTTCGGAAACTACGAGCAGTACTTC. The chain is built from TRBV5-5 and TRBJ2-7, with unresolved D. The CDR3 is 12 residues long. V lost 2 bases to trimming and J lost 3 bases, with 6 bases between them. CDR1 and CDR2 from the germline V gene are SGHKS and YYEKEE (reference sequence).

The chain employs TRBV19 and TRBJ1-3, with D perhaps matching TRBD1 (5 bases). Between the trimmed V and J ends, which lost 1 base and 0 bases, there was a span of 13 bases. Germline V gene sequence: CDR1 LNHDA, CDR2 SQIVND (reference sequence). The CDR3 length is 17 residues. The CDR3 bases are TGTGCCAGTAGTATAGGGGGCCTCGCGAGCTCTGGAAACACCATATATTTT. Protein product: CASSIGGLASSGNTIYF.

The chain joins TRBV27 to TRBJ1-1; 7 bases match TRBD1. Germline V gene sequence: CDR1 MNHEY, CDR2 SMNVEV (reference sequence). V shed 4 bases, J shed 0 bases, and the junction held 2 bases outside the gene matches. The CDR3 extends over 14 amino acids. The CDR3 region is CASSSTGLNTEAFF. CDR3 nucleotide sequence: TGTGCCAGCAGTTCGACAGGGTTGAACACTGAAGCTTTCTTT.

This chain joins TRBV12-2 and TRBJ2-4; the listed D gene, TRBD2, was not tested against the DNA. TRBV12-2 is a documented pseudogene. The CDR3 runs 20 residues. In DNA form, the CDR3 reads TGTGCAAGTCGCCCCCCCACGCCCGGGTCGGGGGTCAGGACCCGAAACATTCAGTACTTC. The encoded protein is CASRPPTPGSGVRTRNIQYF.

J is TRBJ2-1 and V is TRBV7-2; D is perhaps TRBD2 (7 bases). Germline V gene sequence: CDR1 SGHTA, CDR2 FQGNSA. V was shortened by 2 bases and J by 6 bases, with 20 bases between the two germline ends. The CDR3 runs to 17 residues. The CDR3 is CASSLYAGATTRNEQFF. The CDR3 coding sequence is TGTGCCAGCAGCTTATATGCGGGGGCCACAACGCGCAATGAGCAGTTCTTC.

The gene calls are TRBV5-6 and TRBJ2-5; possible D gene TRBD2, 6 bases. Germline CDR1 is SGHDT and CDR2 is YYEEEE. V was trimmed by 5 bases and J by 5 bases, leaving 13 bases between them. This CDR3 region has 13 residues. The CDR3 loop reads CASRNGGMETQYF. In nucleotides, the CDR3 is TGTGCCAGCAGAAACGGGGGTATGGAGACCCAGTACTTC.

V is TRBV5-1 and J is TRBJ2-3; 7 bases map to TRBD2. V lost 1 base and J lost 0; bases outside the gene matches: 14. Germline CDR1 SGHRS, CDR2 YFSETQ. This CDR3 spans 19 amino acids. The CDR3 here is CASSLSGGGFYPSTDTQYF. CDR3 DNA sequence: TGCGCCAGCAGCTTGTCGGGCGGGGGATTCTATCCAAGCACAGATACGCAGTATTTT.

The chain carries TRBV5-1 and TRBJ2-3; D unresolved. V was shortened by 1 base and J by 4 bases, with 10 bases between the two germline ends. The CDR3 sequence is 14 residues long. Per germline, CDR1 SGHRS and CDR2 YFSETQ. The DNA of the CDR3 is TGCGCCAGCAGCTTGATGCAAGTCCCAGATACGCAGTATTTT. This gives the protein CASSLMQVPDTQYF.

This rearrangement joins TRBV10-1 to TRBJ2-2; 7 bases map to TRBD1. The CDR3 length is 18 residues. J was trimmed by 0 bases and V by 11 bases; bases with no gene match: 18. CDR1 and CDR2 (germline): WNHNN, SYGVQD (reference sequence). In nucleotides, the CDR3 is TGCGCCTCCGAGGATTACACAGGGGAATCTACGAACACCGGGGAGCTGTTTTTT. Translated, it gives CASEDYTGESTNTGELFF.